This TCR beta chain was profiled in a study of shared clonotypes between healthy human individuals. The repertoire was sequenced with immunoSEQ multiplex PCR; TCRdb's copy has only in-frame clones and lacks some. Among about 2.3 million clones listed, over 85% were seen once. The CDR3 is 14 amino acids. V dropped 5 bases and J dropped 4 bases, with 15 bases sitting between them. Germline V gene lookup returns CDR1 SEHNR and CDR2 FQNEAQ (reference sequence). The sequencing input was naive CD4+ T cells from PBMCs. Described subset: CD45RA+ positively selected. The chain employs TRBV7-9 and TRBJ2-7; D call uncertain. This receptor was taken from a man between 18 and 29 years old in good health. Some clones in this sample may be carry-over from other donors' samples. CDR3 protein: CASSKKASIYEQYF. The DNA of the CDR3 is TGTGCCAGCAGCAAGAAGGCTAGTATATACGAGCAGTACTTC.